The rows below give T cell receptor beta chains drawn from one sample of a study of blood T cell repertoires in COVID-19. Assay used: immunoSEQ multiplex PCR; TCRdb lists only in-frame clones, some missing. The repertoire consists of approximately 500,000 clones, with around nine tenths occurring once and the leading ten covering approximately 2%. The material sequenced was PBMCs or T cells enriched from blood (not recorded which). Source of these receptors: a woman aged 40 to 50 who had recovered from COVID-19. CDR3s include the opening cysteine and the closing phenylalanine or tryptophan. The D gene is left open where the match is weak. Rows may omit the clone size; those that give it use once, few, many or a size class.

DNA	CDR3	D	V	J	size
TGTGCCAGCAGCCCACAGGGTAACTATGGCTACACCTTC	CASSPQGNYGYTF	NA	TRBV9	TRBJ1-2	NA
TGTGCCAGCAGTGAACCCCCTGGAGTGGAGGGATCGGAGACCCAGTACTTC	CASSEPPGVEGSETQYF	NA	TRBV25-1	TRBJ2-5	NA
TGTGCCACCAGTGCCACAGGGGCTTGGCATGAGCAGTTCTTC	CATSATGAWHEQFF	TRBD1	TRBV24-1	TRBJ2-1	NA
TGTGCCAGCAGCGCGGGACGGCTTAATTCACCCCTCCACTTT	CASSAGRLNSPLHF	NA	TRBV7-2	TRBJ1-6	NA
TGTGCCACCAGCAGTCCCGGGACAGGGGGAAGGAATGAAAAACTGTTTTTT	CATSSPGTGGRNEKLFF	TRBD1	TRBV15	TRBJ1-4	once
TGTGCCAGCGGACAGGGGCGATTCTCCTACGAGCAGTACTTC	CASGQGRFSYEQYF	TRBD1	TRBV19	TRBJ2-7	NA
TGTGCCAGCAGCTCCGGACTAGGGGTCGCCGGGGAGCTGTTTTTT	CASSSGLGVAGELFF	TRBD2	TRBV7-8	TRBJ2-2	NA
TGCGCCAGCAGCCAAGATAGGAAGACAGGGGACTATGGCTACACCTTC	CASSQDRKTGDYGYTF	TRBD1	TRBV4-3	TRBJ1-2	NA
TGTGCCACCAGTGATGAGACTAGCGGGAGGGAGGAGCAAGAGACCCAGTACTTC	CATSDETSGREEQETQYF	TRBD2	TRBV24-1	TRBJ2-5	NA
TGTGCCAGCAGCCAAGCGAGAACCCCGGACACTGAAGCTTTCTTT	CASSQARTPDTEAFF	NA	TRBV3-1/TRBV3-2	TRBJ1-1	NA
TGCGCCAGCAGTGAGTCAGATAGCGCAACCTACGAGCAGTACTTC	CASSESDSATYEQYF	NA	TRBV10-2	TRBJ2-7	NA
TGTGCCAGCAGCCAACAAACCGGGACTAGCGGTCCCAATGAGCAGTTCTTC	CASSQQTGTSGPNEQFF	TRBD2	TRBV4-2	TRBJ2-1	NA
TGCGCCAGCAGCCCGCTTGGACAGGGAAGCGATGAGCAGTTCTTC	CASSPLGQGSDEQFF	TRBD1	TRBV5-1	TRBJ2-1	NA
TGCGCCAGCAGGCCACAGGGAGCGGGAGCTAGCACAGATACGCAGTATTTT	CASRPQGAGASTDTQYF	TRBD2	TRBV4-1	TRBJ2-3	NA
TGTGCCAGCAGTAAGGACTACTATGGCTACACCTTC	CASSKDYYGYTF	NA	TRBV2	TRBJ1-2	NA
TGCGCCAGCAGCCGGGGACACACAGATACGCAGTATTTT	CASSRGHTDTQYF	NA	TRBV5-1	TRBJ2-3	NA
TGTGCCAGCAGTTACGGGCTAGCGGGAGGCAATGAGCAGTTCTTC	CASSYGLAGGNEQFF	TRBD2	TRBV6-2/TRBV6-3	TRBJ2-1	NA
TGTGCCAGCAGCTTGGAACAGAACGGCGAGCAGTACTTC	CASSLEQNGEQYF	NA	TRBV5-4	TRBJ2-7	NA
TGCGCCAGCAGCCAAGATTTTCAGGGTACGAACACCGGGGAGCTGTTTTTT	CASSQDFQGTNTGELFF	NA	TRBV4-3	TRBJ2-2	NA
TGTGCCAGCAGCCAAGGGGAGGGACAGCCCCAGCATTTT	CASSQGEGQPQHF	NA	TRBV14	TRBJ1-5	NA
TGCGCCAGCAGCAGAACAGGGTCCCTTAGCAATCAGCCCCAGCATTTT	CASSRTGSLSNQPQHF	NA	TRBV4-1	TRBJ1-5	NA
TGTGCCAGCAGCTTAGCGTCAGGGGCCGGCACCGGGGAGCTGTTTTTT	CASSLASGAGTGELFF	NA	TRBV7-9	TRBJ2-2	NA
TGTGCCAGCAGCCCAGTAGGGGCCTATAGCAATCAGCCCCAGCATTTT	CASSPVGAYSNQPQHF	NA	TRBV11-2	TRBJ1-5	NA
TGTGCCACCAGTTCTCCCACCGGGGAGCTGTTTTTT	CATSSPTGELFF	NA	TRBV24-1	TRBJ2-2	NA
TGTGCCAGCAGCCCCGGGACAGACTACGAGCAGTACTTC	CASSPGTDYEQYF	TRBD1	TRBV27	TRBJ2-7	NA
TGTGCCAGCAGCCTCGGGAGCGGAACTGAAGCTTTCTTT	CASSLGSGTEAFF	NA	TRBV12-3/TRBV12-4	TRBJ1-1	NA
TGCGCCAGCAGCCAAGATCTCAGGGTACTAAACACCATATATTTT	CASSQDLRVLNTIYF	NA	TRBV4-1	TRBJ1-3	NA
TGCGCCAGCAGCCAAGTAAATGGAGGCGAGCAGTACTTC	CASSQVNGGEQYF	NA	TRBV4-1	TRBJ2-7	NA
TGTGCCAGCAGCCACTTAAGAGGCAGTAGCTCTGGAAACACCATATATTTT	CASSHLRGSSSGNTIYF	NA	TRBV14	TRBJ1-3	once